This T cell receptor (beta chain) appears in the sequencing data of a study of blood T cells in healthy people across ages. Broader study findings: As naive T cell percentage varied, TCR beta diversity correlated strongly with it.

About this clonotype: As yet, its antigen is unknown.

A second PCR, run for roughly 7 to 12 cycles, used a sample-barcoded 5' primer plus a J-beta primer mix. The template-switch adaptor was a 5' adaptor with 12 random nucleotides. It tagged each cDNA molecule. Per-sample output comprised a minimum of 3 million paired-end reads containing CDR3. TCRdb independently ran MiXCR on the 5' RACE reads; one entry per CDR3 protein. The sample holds fewer than 750,000 distinct CDR3 sequences, roughly 48% seen once. V was shortened by 2 bases and J by 3 bases, with 10 bases between the two germline ends. This CDR3 region has 15 residues. Germline V gene sequence: CDR1 SGHTA, CDR2 FQGNSA.

The sequence was collected from an elderly man in good health. V is TRBV7-2 and J is TRBJ1-4; maybe TRBD1 (5 bases). The material sequenced was blood. The CDR3 DNA reads TGTGCCAGCAGCTTAAACCGACAGCCTAATGAAAAACTGTTTTTT. The encoded protein is CASSLNRQPNEKLFF.